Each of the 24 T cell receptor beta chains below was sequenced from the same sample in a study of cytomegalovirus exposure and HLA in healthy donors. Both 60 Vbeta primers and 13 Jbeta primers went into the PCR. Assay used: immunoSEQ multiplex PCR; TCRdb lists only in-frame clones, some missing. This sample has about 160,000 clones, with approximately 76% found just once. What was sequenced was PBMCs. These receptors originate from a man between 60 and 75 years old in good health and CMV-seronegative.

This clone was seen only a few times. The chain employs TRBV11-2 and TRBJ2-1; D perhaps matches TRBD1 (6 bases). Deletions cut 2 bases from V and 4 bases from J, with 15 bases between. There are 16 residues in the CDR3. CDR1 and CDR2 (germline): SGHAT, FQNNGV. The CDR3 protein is CASSLLRGRRYNEQFF. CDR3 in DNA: TGTGCCAGCAGCTTACTAAGGGGGAGACGATACAATGAGCAGTTCTTC.

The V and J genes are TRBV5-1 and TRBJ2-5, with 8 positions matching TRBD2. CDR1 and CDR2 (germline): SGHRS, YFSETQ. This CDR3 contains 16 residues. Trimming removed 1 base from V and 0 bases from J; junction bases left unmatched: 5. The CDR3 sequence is CASSLNRRGDQETQYF. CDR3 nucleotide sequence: TGCGCCAGCAGCTTGAATAGGCGGGGGGACCAAGAGACCCAGTACTTC.

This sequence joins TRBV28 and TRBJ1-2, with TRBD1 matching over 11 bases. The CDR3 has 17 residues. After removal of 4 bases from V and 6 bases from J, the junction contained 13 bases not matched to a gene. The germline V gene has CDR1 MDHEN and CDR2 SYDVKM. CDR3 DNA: TGTGCCAGCAGTTCACCAGGACAGGGGGCGCTGAAAGATGGCTACACCTTC. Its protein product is CASSSPGQGALKDGYTF.

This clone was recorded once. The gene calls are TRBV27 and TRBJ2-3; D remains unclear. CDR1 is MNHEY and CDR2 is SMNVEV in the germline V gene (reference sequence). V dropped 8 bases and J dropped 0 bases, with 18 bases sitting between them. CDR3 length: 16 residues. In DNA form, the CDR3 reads TGTGCCAGCTCTACCCCCTCCTTGTTAAGCACAGATACGCAGTATTTT. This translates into CASSTPSLLSTDTQYF.

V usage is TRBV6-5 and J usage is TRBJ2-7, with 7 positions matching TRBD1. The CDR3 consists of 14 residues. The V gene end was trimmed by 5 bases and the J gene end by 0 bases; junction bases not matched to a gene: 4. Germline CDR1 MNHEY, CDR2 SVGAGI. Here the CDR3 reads CASSRAGGSYEQYF. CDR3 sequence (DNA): TGTGCCAGCAGTCGGGCAGGGGGCTCCTACGAGCAGTACTTC.

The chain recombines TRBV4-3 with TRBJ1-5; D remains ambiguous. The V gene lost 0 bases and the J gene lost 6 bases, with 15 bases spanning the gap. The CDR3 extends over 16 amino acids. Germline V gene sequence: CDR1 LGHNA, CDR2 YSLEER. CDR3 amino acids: CASSQDSGEGSQPQHF. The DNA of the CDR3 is TGCGCCAGCAGCCAAGATTCGGGAGAGGGAAGTCAGCCCCAGCATTTT.

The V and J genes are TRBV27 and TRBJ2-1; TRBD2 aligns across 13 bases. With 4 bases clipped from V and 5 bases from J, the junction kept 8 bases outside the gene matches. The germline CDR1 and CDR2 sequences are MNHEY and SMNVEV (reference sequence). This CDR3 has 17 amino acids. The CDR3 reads CASSSYMGLAGNNEQFF. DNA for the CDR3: TGTGCCAGCAGTTCATATATGGGACTAGCGGGGAACAATGAGCAGTTCTTC.

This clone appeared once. CDR3 sequence (DNA): TGTGCCAGCAGCCGAGACAGCAATAATTCACCCCTCCACTTT. Protein sequence: CASSRDSNNSPLHF. This chain uses TRBV7-3 with TRBJ1-6; D might be TRBD1 (5 bases). The CDR3 sequence is 14 residues long. Germline loops: CDR1 SGHTA, CDR2 FQGTGA. Trimming cost V 5 bases and J 5 bases, with 10 bases left between them.

The CDR3 loop reads CASSVSGGEETQYF. In DNA, the CDR3 is TGCGCCAGCAGTGTATCCGGAGGGGAGGAGACCCAGTACTTC. V gene TRBV10-1 combines with J gene TRBJ2-5; D might be TRBD2 (6 bases). The CDR3 length is 14 residues. V gave up 4 bases and J gave up 5 bases, with 14 bases separating them. Germline V gene lookup returns CDR1 WNHNN and CDR2 SYGVQD (reference sequence).

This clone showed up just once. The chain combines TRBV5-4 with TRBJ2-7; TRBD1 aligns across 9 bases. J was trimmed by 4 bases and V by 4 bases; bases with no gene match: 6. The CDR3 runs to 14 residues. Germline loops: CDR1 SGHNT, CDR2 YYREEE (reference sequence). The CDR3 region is CASSVQGARYEQYF. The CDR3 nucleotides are TGTGCCAGCAGCGTACAGGGGGCGCGTTACGAGCAGTACTTC.

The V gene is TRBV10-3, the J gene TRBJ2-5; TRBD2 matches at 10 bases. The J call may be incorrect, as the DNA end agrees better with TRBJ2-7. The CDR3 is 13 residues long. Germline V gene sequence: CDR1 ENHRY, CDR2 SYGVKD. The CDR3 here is CAILIAGGDEQYF. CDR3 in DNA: TGTGCCATCCTAATAGCGGGAGGAGACGAGCAGTACTTC.

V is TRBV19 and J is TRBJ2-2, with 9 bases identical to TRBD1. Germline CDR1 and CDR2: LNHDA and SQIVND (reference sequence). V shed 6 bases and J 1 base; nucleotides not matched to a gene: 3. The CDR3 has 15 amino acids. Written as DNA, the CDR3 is TGTGCCAGTAGCCCGGGACAGGGGAACACCGGGGAGCTGTTTTTT. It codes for CASSPGQGNTGELFF.

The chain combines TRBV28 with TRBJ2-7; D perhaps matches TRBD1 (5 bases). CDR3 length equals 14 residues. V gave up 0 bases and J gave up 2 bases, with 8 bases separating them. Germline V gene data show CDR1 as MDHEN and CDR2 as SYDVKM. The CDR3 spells CASSLWDTAYEQYF. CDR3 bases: TGTGCCAGCAGTTTATGGGACACAGCCTACGAGCAGTACTTC.

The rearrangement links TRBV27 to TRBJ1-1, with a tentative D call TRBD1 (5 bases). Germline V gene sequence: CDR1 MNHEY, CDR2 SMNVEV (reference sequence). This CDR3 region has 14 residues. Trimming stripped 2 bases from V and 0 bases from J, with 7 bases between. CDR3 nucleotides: TGTGCCAGCAGTTTACAGGACATGAACACTGAAGCTTTCTTT. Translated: CASSLQDMNTEAFF.

The CDR3 nucleotides are TGTGCCAGCAGTCCATGGTCGAGGCCCAGGGCTTGGCGGGGGATAGCCAAAAACATTCAGTACTTC. Amino acids: CASSPWSRPRAWRGIAKNIQYF. The V call is TRBV27, the J call TRBJ2-4; 7 bases agree with TRBD2. Unmatched junction bases numbered 25, after V lost 5 bases and J lost 0 bases. This CDR3 is built from 22 residues. Germline V gene sequence: CDR1 MNHEY, CDR2 SMNVEV (reference sequence).

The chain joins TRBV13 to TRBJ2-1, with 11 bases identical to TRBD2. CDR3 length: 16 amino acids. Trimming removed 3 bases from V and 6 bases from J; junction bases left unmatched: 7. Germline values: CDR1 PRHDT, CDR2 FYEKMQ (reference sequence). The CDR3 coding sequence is TGTGCCAGCAGCTTTAGCGGGGGGGCCCTTGGCAATGAGCAGTTCTTC. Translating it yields CASSFSGGALGNEQFF.

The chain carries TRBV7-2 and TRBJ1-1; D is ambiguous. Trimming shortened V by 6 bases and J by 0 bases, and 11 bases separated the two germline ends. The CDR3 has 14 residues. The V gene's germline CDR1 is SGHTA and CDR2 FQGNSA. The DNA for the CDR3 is TGTGCCAGCAGGCCATCGGAGGTGAACACTGAAGCTTTCTTT. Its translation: CASRPSEVNTEAFF.

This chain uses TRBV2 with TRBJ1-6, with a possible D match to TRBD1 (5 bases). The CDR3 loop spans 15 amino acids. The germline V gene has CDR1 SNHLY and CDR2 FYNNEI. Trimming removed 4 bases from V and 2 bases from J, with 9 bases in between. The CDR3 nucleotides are TGTGCCAGCAGTGCTGGGGGGACCTATAATTCACCCCTCCACTTT. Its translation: CASSAGGTYNSPLHF.

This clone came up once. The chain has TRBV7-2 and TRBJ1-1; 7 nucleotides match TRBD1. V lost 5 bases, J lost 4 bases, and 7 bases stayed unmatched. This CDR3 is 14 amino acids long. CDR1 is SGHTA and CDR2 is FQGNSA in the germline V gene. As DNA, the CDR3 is TGTGCCAGCAGCACGCGACAGGGCGGCACTGAAGCTTTCTTT. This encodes CASSTRQGGTEAFF.

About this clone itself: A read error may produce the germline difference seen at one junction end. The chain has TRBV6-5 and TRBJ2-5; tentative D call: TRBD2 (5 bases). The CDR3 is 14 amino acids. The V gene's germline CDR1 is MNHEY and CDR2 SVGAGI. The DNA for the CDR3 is TGTGTCAGCAGTTACCTCAATTTAGCGGAGACCCAGTACTTC. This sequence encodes CVSSYLNLAETQYF.

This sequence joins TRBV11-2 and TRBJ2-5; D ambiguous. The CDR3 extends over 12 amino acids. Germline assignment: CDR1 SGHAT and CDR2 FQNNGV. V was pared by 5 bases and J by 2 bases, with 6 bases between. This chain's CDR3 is CASSENQETQYF. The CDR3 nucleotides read TGTGCCAGCAGCGAGAATCAAGAGACCCAGTACTTC.

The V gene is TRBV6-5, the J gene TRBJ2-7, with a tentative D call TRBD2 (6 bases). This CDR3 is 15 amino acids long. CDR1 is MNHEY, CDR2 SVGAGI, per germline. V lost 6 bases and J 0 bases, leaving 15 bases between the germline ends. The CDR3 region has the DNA TGTGCCAGCAGGACCTCTGGAGGGGCCTCCTACGAGCAGTACTTC. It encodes CASRTSGGASYEQYF.

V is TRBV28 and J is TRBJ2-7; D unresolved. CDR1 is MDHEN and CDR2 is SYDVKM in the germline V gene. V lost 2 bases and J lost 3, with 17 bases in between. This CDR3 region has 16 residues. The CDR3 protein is CASSLVLQAGDYEQYF. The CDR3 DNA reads TGTGCCAGCAGTTTAGTTTTGCAGGCCGGTGACTACGAGCAGTACTTC. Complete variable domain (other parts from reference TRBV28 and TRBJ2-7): DVKVTQSSRYLVKRTGEKVFLECVQDMDHENMFWYRQDPGLGLRLIYFSYDVKMKEKGDIPEGYSVSREKKERFSLILESASTNQTSMYLCASSLVLQAGDYEQYFGPGTRLTVT.

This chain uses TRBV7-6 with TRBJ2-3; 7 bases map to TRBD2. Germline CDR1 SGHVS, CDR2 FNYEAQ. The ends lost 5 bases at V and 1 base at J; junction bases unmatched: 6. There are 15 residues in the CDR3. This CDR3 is CASSRPAGGTDTQYF. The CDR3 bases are TGTGCCAGCAGCCGCCCGGCGGGAGGCACAGATACGCAGTATTTT.